The present T cell receptor beta chain was sequenced within a study of control samples from healthy donors and cancer patients. After removal of 6 bases from V and 5 bases from J, the junction contained 7 bases not matched to a gene. CDR1 and CDR2 (germline): KGHSH, LQKENI. The CDR3 contains 13 residues. Libraries were prepared by immunoSEQ multiplex PCR; TCRdb keeps only in-frame clonotypes and omits some of them. The sample contains 13,000 or so clones, around 89% of which appear only once. This TCR came from a male donor with melanoma. The rearrangement joins TRBV18 to TRBJ2-7; 7 positions match TRBD1. Material for sequencing was formalin-fixed, paraffin-embedded tissue. The CDR3 DNA is TGTGCCAGCTCGCAGACAGGGATCGACGAGCAGTACTTC. Translation gives CASSQTGIDEQYF.